The clone carrying this T cell receptor (beta chain) was picked up a small number of times. Antigen: not known. Deletions cut 3 bases from V and 3 bases from J, with 8 bases between. The CDR3 totals 13 residues. Germline CDR1 SEHNR, CDR2 FQNEAQ (reference sequence). At the deep level, the assay was run. TCRdb's table, derived via immunoSEQ multiplex PCR, lists solely in-frame clones and lacks some. The sample lists 300,000 or so clones, approximately 79% occurring once. The sample originates from a study of shared clonotypes between healthy human individuals. Notes on the study in general: The study found lower generation probabilities in non-shared clonotypes than in those shared by all four donors. With four donors compared, roughly 5% of naive CD4 clonotypes were shared.

The source is a man aged 30 to 45 in good health. The gene calls are TRBV7-9 and TRBJ2-5; a possible D gene is TRBD2 (5 bases). Input material: memory CD4+ T cells sorted from blood. As for subset: CD45RA-negative fraction. The CDR3 sequence: CASSFFGEETQYF. The CDR3 DNA follows: TGTGCCAGCAGCTTTTTCGGGGAAGAGACCCAGTACTTC.